The present T cell receptor (beta chain) was sequenced within a study of response to subunit inactivated influenza vaccine. The study's findings and limits: Every seasonal influenza vaccination brings in few new T cells, the authors suggested.

On this clonotype: Its specificity is unknown.

TCRdb used MiXCR to reprocess the RT-PCR reads, holding one entry per CDR3 protein. The sample comprises 550,000 to 800,000 distinct CDR3 sequences, 11% to 15% of which are singletons, and 6.5% to 8.5% rests with the top ten. V shed 5 bases and J 4 bases; nucleotides not matched to a gene: 7. Germline CDR1 and CDR2: SEHNR and FQNEAQ (reference sequence). The CDR3 is made up of 16 amino acids. The source is a man aged 45-65 years who received an inactivated influenza vaccine. The sequencing here drew on PBMCs from blood, taken around two weeks before vaccination. J is TRBJ2-4 and V is TRBV7-9; 11 bases align to TRBD2. This chain's CDR3 is CASSRLGLADKNIQYF. CDR3 bases: TGTGCCAGCAGCCGATTGGGACTAGCGGATAAAAACATTCAGTACTTC.